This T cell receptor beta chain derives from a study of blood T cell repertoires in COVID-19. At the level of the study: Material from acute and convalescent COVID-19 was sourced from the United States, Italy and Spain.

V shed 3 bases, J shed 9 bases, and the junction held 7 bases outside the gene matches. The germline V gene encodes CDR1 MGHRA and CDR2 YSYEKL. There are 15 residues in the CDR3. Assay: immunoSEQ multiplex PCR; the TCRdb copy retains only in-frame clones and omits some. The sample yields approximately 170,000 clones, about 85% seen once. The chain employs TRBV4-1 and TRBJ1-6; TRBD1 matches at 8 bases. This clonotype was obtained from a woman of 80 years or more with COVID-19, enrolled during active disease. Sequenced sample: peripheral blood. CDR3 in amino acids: CASSQTGAQGSPLHF. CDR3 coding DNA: TGCGCCAGCAGCCAGACAGGGGCTCAGGGTTCACCCCTCCACTTT.